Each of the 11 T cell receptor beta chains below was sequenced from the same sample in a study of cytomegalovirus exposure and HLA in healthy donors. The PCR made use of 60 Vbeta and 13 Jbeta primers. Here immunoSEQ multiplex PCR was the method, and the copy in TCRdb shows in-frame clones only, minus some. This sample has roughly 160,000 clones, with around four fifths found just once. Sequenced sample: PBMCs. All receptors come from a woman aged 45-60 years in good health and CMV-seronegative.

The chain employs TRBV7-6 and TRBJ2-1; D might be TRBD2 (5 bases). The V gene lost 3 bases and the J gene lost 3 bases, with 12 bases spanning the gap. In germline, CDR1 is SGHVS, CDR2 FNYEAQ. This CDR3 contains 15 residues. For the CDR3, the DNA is TGTGCCAGCAGCTTTCTGAACCGGGACTACAATGAGCAGTTCTTC. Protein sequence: CASSFLNRDYNEQFF.

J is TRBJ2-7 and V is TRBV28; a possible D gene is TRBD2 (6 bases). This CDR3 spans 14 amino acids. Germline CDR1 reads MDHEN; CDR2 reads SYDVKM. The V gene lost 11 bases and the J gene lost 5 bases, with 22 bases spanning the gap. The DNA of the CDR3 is TGTGCCTCCCTTCTGGCCAGCGGGCAGGACGAGCAGTACTTC. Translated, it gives CASLLASGQDEQYF.

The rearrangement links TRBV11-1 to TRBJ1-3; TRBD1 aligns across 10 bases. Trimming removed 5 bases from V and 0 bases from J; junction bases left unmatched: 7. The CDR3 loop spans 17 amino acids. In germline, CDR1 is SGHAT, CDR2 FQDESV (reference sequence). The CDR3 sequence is CASSPTGTGASGNTIYF. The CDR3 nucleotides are TGTGCCAGCAGCCCGACCGGGACAGGGGCCTCTGGAAACACCATATATTTT.

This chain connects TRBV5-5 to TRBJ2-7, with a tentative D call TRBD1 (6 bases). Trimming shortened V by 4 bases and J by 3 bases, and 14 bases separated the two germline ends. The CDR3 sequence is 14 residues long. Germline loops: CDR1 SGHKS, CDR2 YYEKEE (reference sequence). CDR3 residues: CASSPGTGIYEQYF. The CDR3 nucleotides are TGTGCCAGCAGCCCCGGAACAGGGATCTACGAGCAGTACTTC.

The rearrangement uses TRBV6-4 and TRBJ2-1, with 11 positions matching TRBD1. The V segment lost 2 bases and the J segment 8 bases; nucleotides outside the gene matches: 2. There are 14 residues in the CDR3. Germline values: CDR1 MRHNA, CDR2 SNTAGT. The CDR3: CASSDGQGADEQFF. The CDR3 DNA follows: TGTGCCAGCAGTGACGGACAGGGGGCCGATGAGCAGTTCTTC.

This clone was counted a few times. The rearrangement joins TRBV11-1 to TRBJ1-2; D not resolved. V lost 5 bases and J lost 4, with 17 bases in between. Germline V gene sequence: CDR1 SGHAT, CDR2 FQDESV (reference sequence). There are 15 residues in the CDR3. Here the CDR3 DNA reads TGTGCCAGCAGCCATCGAGTGGGCAGCACCTATGGCTACACCTTC. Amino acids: CASSHRVGSTYGYTF.

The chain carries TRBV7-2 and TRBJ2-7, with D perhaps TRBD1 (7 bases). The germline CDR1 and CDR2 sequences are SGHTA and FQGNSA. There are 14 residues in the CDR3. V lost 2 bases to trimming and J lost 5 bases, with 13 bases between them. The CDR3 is CASSLQTGRNEQYF. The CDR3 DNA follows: TGTGCCAGCAGCTTACAGACAGGGAGGAACGAGCAGTACTTC.

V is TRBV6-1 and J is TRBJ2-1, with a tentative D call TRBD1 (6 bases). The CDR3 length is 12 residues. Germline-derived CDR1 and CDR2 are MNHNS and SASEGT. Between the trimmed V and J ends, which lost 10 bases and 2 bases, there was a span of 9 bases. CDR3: CATRTAYNEQFF. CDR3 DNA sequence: TGTGCCACCCGGACAGCCTACAATGAGCAGTTCTTC.

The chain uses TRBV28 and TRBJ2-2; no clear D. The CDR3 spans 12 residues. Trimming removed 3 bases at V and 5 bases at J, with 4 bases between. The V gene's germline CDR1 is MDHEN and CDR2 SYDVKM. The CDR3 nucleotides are TGTGCCAGCAGTTTCCTTACCGGGGAGCTGTTTTTT. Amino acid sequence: CASSFLTGELFF.

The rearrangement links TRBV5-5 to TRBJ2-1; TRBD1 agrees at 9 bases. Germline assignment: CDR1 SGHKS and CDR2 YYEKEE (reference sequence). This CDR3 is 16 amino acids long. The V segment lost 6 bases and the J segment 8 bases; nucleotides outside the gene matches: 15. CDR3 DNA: TGTGCCAGCACCCCTACCGGGACAGGGTCCTTCGATGAGCAGTTCTTC. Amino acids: CASTPTGTGSFDEQFF.

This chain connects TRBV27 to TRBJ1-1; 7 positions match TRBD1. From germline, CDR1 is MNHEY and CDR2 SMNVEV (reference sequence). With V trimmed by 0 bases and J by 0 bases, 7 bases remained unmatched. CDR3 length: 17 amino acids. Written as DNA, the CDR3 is TGTGCCAGCAGTTTATCAGTGGGACAGTACATGAACACTGAAGCTTTCTTT. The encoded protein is CASSLSVGQYMNTEAFF.